This T cell receptor beta chain appears in the sequencing data of a study of blood T cell repertoires in COVID-19. This clone was detected only a few times. This CDR3 region has 14 residues. Looked up from germline, CDR1 is SGHTA and CDR2 is FQGNSA. V was clipped by 6 bases and J by 2 bases, with 13 bases between them. Measured with immunoSEQ multiplex PCR; TCRdb has only the in-frame clones, and not every one. The data contain around 250,000 clones, approximately 89% of them seen just once; the ten biggest clones take up around 1.5%. This sequence joins TRBV7-2 and TRBJ2-5, with D possibly TRBD2 on 5 matching bases. This clonotype was sampled from a woman in her sixties who had recovered from COVID-19. The specimen sequenced was peripheral blood. CDR3 sequence: CASRQDWRQETQYF. The CDR3 DNA sequence: TGTGCCAGCAGGCAGGACTGGAGACAAGAGACCCAGTACTTC.